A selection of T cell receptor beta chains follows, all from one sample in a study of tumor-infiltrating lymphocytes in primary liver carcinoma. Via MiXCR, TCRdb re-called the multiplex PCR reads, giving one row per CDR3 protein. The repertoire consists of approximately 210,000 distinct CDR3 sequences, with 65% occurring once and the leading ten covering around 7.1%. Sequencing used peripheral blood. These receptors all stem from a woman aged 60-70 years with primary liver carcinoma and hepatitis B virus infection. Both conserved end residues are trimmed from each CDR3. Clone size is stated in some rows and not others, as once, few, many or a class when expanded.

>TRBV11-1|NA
VSSLCGRAHTGELF
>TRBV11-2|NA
DSRPNRGSWLGDTQY
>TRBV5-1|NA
ASSWGAGQETQY
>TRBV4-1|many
ASSQVPGGRTGELF
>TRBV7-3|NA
ASSETPNSGRDEQF
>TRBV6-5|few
ASSMGSISTGEPF
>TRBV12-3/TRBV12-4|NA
ASTLSSTAREAF
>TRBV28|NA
ASSFSLAARYNEQF
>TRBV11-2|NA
ASSLGPTPGQGGEIQY
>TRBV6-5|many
ASSQGQGLGYT
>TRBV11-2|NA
ASSRTWTGTDTHY
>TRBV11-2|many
ASSLTGAESPLH
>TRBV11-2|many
ASSLDHGKGNTDTQY
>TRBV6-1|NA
AGGGWGLGNTEAF
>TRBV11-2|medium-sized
ASSGGSSGAETQY
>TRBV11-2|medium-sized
ASSFYQAGETQY
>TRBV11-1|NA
VSWSGNSYNEQF
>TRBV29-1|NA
SVRQEARMDYGYT
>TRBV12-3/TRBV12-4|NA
ASSLDGWVFEAF
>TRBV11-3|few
ASSETSNNEQF
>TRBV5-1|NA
ASSPQTKTSGQETQY